The TCR beta chain described here comes from a study of control samples from healthy donors and cancer patients. This clone was seen many times. TCRdb's table, derived via immunoSEQ multiplex PCR, lists solely in-frame clones and lacks some. The data contain almost 85,000 clones, around 84% of them seen just once; the ten biggest clones take up approximately 10%. CDR3 length: 16 amino acids. V was shortened by 1 base and J by 0 bases, with 13 bases between the two germline ends. Germline loops: CDR1 SGHRS, CDR2 YFSETQ. V and J are TRBV5-1 and TRBJ1-2, with D unclear. The clonotype comes from a man aged 55 to 70 with head and neck cancer. Sequenced sample: PBMCs. The CDR3 sequence: CASSLFGGEANYGYTF. The CDR3, as DNA: TGCGCCAGCAGCTTGTTCGGCGGTGAAGCTAACTATGGCTACACCTTC.